This TCR beta chain was sequenced for a study of blood T cell repertoires in COVID-19 (dated by TCRdb to 2019 to 2021). For the study in its entirety: Collaborator samples came from the United States, Italy and Spain and covered acute and convalescent phases of COVID-19. The prospective study material was composed of cDNA or gDNA derived from T cells, B-cell-depleted T cells, or PBMCs. Where HLA class I and class II types were available, the types were taken from metadata supplied by the sample provider, not from assay-based typing. The repertoires were released in a freely available public database intended as a resource for research on the immune response to SARS-CoV-2. The sample metadata nearly always contained a de-identified subject ID, COVID-19 status, age in years and sex. Subjects who had been exposed to COVID-19, were actively infected with it, or had recovered from it provided the deeply sampled blood TCRbeta repertoires that made up the dataset. Samples were obtained from the ongoing ImmuneRACE study (first 160 participants) and from over 1,000 subjects provided by 6 global collaborators.

Participants in the prospective study were aged about 18 to 95 years, lived in over 20 United States geographic areas, and enrolled through a virtual design. To assign participants to cohorts, the prospective study relied on clinical history that participants themselves reported in a screening survey and a study questionnaire. ImmuneRACE Cohort 3 recovered participants were defined by two consecutive negative NP/OP PCR tests, healthcare professional clearance, or symptom resolution. Each participant in the prospective study had whole blood, serum and a nasopharyngeal or oropharyngeal swab collected by mobile phlebotomists. Over an approximately 2-month period, participants in the prospective study had the option of providing additional blood draws and questionnaires. Before DNA extraction, blood samples from the prospective study were shipped at room temperature or frozen. In regard to this clone: What this receptor recognizes is not known. No much larger clonotype is one base removed from it; base qualities were not supplied.

At the junction V is shortened by 2 bases and J by 0 bases, with 10 bases in between. Per the germline V gene, SGHTA is the CDR1 and FQGNSA is the CDR2. Its CDR3 holds 16 amino acids, cysteine through phenylalanine. The entry retains the CDR3 DNA only, 48 bases that are in frame from base 1. TCRbeta CDR3 regions were amplified from genomic DNA using the immunoSEQ Assay, a bias-controlled multiplex PCR. The source study handled its data this way. Within the assay, amplification of reference gene primers was used to estimate how many nucleated cells each sample contained. Sequence reads were collapsed and filtered to measure the absolute abundance of every unique TCRbeta CDR3 rearrangement. Productive Simpson clonality was computed per sample as the square root of Simpson's diversity index over productive rearrangements. TCRdb's version of the immuneACCESS table is confined to in-frame rearrangements and falls short of the full clone set. An unresolved V gene accounts for under half of the shortfall where checked; the remainder is of unknown origin. The V and J calls and clone size are taken from that table; D and trimming were inferred from the DNA. For this sample there are around 200,000 clones; about 85% appear just once. The ten largest make up approximately 18% of the sample.

Study-level results and caveats: The amount of clinical and demographic metadata varied by source and participant and was provided uncurated.

This receptor was obtained from a man aged 35-49 years who had recovered from COVID-19. Recombination connected TRBV7-2 to TRBJ2-2; there is no confident call for the D gene. Material: PBMCs or T cells enriched from blood (not recorded which). The nucleotide sequence is TGTGCCAGCAGCTTAATTCCAGGCGCGAACACCGGGGAGCTGTTTTTT. This yields the protein CASSLIPGANTGELFF.